The present TCR beta chain was sequenced within a study of regulatory T cells in long-lasting Graves disease. Documented time point: persistent/refractory GD, antithyroid drugs over 5 years with positive TRAb. PBMC RNA served as the TCR library source. Study results and caveats: TRBV28, TRBJ1-2 and TRBJ2-5 were segments that persistent disease favored.

In the case of this clonotype: Antigen specificity is unknown.

Assembly of TCR beta libraries relied on iRepertoire HTBI primers together with Arm-PCR of CDR3 regions. Via MiXCR, TCRdb re-called the multiplex PCR reads, giving one row per CDR3 protein. Of approximately 400,000 distinct CDR3 sequences listed, about 20% are singletons. The CDR3 is 17 residues long. V dropped 6 bases and J dropped 3; count of bases not matched to a gene: 17. Germline CDR1 is SGHDN and CDR2 is FVKESK. The chain employs TRBV14 and TRBJ2-7, with 7 bases aligning to TRBD2. The clonotype was recovered from a female donor with Graves disease. The material sequenced was peripheral blood mononuclear cells (PBMCs), taken when the disease was refractory, from a patient treated with antithyroid drugs. The CDR3 protein is CASRPAGTTNSYYEQYF. Here the CDR3 DNA reads TGTGCCAGCAGACCGGCCGGGACTACTAATTCTTACTACGAGCAGTACTTC.